Reported below is one TCR beta chain. These data belong to a study of T-cell memory formation after mild COVID-19. TCRdb ran MiXCR on the 5' RACE reads and lists one entry per CDR3 protein. The sample contains 170,000 or so distinct CDR3 sequences, over 20% of which appear only once. Germline CDR1 is MNHNY and CDR2 is SVGAGI (reference sequence). V was pared by 4 bases and J by 3 bases, with 8 bases of the junction left unmatched. There are 16 residues in the CDR3. The sequence was collected from an adult woman who had mild COVID-19 (a few samples of this study predate the infection). Cell type and time point are not known. Source material: PBMCs or a T cell subset sorted from them (not recorded which). The chain employs TRBV6-6 and TRBJ2-3; 9 nucleotides line up with TRBD1. The CDR3 DNA follows: TGTGCCAGCAGTTTTCCGGGACAGGGTGTTACAGATACGCAGTATTTT. It specifies CASSFPGQGVTDTQYF.